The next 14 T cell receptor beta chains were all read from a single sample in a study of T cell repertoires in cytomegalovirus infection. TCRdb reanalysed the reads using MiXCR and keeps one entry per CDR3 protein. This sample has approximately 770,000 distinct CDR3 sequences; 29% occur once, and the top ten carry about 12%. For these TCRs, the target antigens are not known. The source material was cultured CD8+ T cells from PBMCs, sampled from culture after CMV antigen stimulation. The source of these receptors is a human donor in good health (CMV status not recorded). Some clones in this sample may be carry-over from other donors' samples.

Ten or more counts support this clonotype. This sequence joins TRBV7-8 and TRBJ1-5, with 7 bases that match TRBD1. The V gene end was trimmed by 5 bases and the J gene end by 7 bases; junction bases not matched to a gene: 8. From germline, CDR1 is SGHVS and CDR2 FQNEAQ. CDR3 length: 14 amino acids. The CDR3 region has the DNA TGTGCCAGCAGCAAGGGAGGGGGCAGGCAGCCCCAGCATTTT. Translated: CASSKGGGRQPQHF.

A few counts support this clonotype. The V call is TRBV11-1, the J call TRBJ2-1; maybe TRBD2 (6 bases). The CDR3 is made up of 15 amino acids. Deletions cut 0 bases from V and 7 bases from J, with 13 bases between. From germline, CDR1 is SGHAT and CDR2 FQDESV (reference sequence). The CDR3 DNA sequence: TGTGCCAGCAGCTTAGCGGGGGGTATAAGAAATGAGCAGTTCTTC. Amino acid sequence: CASSLAGGIRNEQFF.

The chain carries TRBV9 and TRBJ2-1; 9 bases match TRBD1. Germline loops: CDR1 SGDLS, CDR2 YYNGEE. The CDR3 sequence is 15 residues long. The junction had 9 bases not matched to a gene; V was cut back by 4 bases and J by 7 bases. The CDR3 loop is CASSIHEGQGNEQFF. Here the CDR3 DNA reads TGTGCCAGCAGCATACACGAGGGACAGGGTAATGAGCAGTTCTTC.

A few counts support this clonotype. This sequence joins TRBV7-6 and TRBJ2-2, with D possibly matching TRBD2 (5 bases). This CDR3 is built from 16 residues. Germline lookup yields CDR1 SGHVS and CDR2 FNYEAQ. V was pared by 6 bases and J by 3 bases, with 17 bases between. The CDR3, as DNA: TGTGCCAGCAGTACCGGACGTCTGAGGGACACCGGGGAGCTGTTTTTT. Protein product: CASSTGRLRDTGELFF.

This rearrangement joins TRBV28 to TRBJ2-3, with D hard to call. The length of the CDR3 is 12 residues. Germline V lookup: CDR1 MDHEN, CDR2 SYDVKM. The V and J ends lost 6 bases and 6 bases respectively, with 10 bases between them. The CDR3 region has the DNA TGTGCCAGCAGGCCAAAACTGGATACGCAGTATTTT. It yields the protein CASRPKLDTQYF.

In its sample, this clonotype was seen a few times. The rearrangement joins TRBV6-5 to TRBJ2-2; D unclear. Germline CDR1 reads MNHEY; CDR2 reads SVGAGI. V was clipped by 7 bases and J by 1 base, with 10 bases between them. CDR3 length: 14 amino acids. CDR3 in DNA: TGTGCCAGCAACCCCGGCTGGAACACCGGGGAGCTGTTTTTT. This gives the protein CASNPGWNTGELFF.

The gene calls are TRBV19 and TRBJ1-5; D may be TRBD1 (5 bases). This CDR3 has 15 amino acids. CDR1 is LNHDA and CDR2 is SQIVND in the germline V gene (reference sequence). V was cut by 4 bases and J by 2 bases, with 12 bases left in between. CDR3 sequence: CASSTWGYGNQPQHF. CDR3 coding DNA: TGTGCCAGTAGTACCTGGGGCTATGGCAATCAGCCCCAGCATTTT.

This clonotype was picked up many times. The CDR3 loop reads CASSLNQGYEQYV. In DNA, the CDR3 is TGTGCCAGCAGCTTAAACCAGGGCTACGAGCAGTACGTC. The V gene is TRBV7-2, the J gene TRBJ2-7; possibly TRBD1 for D (5 bases). Looked up from germline, CDR1 is SGHTA and CDR2 is FQGNSA. V lost 2 bases, J lost 3 bases, and 8 bases lay in between. This CDR3 is 13 amino acids long.

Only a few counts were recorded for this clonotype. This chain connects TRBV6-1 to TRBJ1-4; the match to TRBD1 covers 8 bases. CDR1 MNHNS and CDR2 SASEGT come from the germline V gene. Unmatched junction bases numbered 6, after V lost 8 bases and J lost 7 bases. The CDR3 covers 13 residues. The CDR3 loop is CASGGQGAEKLFF. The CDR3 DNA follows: TGTGCCAGCGGCGGACAGGGAGCTGAAAAACTGTTTTTT.

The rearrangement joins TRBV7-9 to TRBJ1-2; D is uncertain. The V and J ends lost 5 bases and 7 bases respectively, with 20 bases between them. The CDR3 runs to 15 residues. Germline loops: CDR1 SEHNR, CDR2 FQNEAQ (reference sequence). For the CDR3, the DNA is TGTGCCAGCAGCGCCGACGTAGATCCTTTGAGTGGCTACACCTTC. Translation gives CASSADVDPLSGYTF. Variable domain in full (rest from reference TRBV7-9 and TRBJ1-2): DTGVSQNPRHKITKRGQNVTFRCDPISEHNRLYWYRQTLGQGPEFLTYFQNEAQLEKSRLLSDRFSAERPKGSFSTLEIQRTEQGDSAMYLCASSADVDPLSGYTFGSGTRLTVV.

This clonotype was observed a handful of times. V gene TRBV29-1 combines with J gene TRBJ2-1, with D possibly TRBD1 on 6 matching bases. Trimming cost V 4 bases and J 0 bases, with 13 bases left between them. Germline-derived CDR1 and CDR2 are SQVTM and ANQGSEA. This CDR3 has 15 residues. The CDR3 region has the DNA TGCAGCGTTGTCGGACAGCCTAGCTCCTACAATGAGCAGTTCTTC. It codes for CSVVGQPSSYNEQFF.

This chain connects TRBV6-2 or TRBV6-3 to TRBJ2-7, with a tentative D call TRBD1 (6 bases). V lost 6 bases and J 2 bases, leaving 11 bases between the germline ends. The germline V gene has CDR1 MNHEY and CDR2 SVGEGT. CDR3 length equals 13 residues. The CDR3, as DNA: TGTGCCAGCAGCACAGGGATCACCTACGAGCAGTACTTC. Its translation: CASSTGITYEQYF.

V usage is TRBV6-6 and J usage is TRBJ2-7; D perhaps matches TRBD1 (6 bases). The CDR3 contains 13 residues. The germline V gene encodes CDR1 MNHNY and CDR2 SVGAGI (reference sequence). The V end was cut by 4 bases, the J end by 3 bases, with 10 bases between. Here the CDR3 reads CASSSGTNYEQYV. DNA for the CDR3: TGTGCCAGCAGTTCCGGGACAAACTACGAGCAGTACGTC.

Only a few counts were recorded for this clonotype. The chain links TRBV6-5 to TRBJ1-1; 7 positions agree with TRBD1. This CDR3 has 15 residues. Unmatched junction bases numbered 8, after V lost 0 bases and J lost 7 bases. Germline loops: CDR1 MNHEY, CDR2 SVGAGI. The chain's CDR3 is CASSYSDLTGNEAFF. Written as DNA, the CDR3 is TGTGCCAGCAGTTACTCCGACTTGACAGGGAATGAAGCTTTCTTT.